These T cell receptor beta chains were read from a single sample in a study of T cell repertoires in cytomegalovirus infection. Via MiXCR, TCRdb re-called the reads, giving one row per CDR3 protein. This sample yields hundreds of thousands of distinct CDR3 sequences, of which approximately 30% are seen a single time; approximately 13% belongs to the top ten. The sample taken for sequencing was PBMCs. Source of these receptors: a human donor in good health (CMV status not recorded). Some clones in this sample may be carry-over from other donors' samples. Both conserved end residues are part of each CDR3. The order of the fields is J gene, clone size, D gene, V gene, CDR3 protein, CDR3 DNA. A D gene is named only where the DNA matches it firmly. For some rows the clone size is stated as once, few or many, or as a class when expanded; others skip it.

j_call: TRBJ1-5
clone_size: .
d_call: TRBD1
v_call: TRBV6-6
cdr3_aa: CASSALDRGSQPQHF
cdr3_nt: TGTGCCAGCAGTGCCCTAGACAGGGGGAGTCAGCCCCAGCATTTT

j_call: TRBJ2-2
clone_size: few
d_call: TRBD2
v_call: TRBV4-3
cdr3_aa: CASSQASGGGTGELFF
cdr3_nt: TGCGCCAGCAGCCAAGCTAGCGGGGGAGGCACCGGGGAGCTGTTTTTT

j_call: TRBJ1-5
clone_size: few
d_call: TRBD1
v_call: TRBV5-6
cdr3_aa: CASSYGQGWGNQPQHF
cdr3_nt: TGTGCCAGCAGCTACGGACAGGGATGGGGCAATCAGCCCCAGCATTTT

j_call: TRBJ1-4
clone_size: many
d_call: .
v_call: TRBV7-2
cdr3_aa: CASSPLRQGLINEKLFF
cdr3_nt: TGTGCCAGCAGCCCCCTACGGCAGGGCCTCATTAATGAAAAACTGTTTTTT

j_call: TRBJ2-5
clone_size: .
d_call: .
v_call: TRBV12-3/TRBV12-4
cdr3_aa: CASSPDSAWTQYF
cdr3_nt: TGTGCCAGCAGCCCGGACAGCGCATGGACCCAGTACTTC

j_call: TRBJ1-4
clone_size: many
d_call: .
v_call: TRBV6-5
cdr3_aa: CASSYTGIMDEKLFF
cdr3_nt: TGTGCCAGCAGTTACACAGGGATTATGGATGAAAAACTGTTTTTT

j_call: TRBJ1-5
clone_size: .
d_call: .
v_call: TRBV18
cdr3_aa: CASSPIHTSRGNQPQHF
cdr3_nt: TGTGCCAGCTCACCAATTCACACCAGCAGGGGAAATCAGCCCCAGCATTTT

j_call: TRBJ1-1
clone_size: .
d_call: TRBD1
v_call: TRBV12-3/TRBV12-4
cdr3_aa: CASSSDRGHYRTEAFF
cdr3_nt: TGTGCCAGCAGTTCAGACAGGGGGCATTATCGCACTGAAGCTTTCTTT

j_call: TRBJ2-5
clone_size: few
d_call: .
v_call: TRBV6-5
cdr3_aa: CASSYVGDKETQYF
cdr3_nt: TGTGCCAGCAGTTACGTCGGTGATAAAGAGACCCAGTACTTC

j_call: TRBJ2-5
clone_size: .
d_call: TRBD1
v_call: TRBV6-2/TRBV6-3
cdr3_aa: CASRLRGRDRPQETQYF
cdr3_nt: TGTGCCAGCAGGCTCCGTGGGCGGGACAGGCCCCAAGAGACCCAGTACTTC

j_call: TRBJ1-5
clone_size: .
d_call: .
v_call: TRBV20-1
cdr3_aa: CSAIPIGGGNQPQHF
cdr3_nt: TGCAGTGCTATTCCTATAGGGGGGGGCAATCAGCCCCAGCATTTT

j_call: TRBJ1-1
clone_size: few
d_call: .
v_call: TRBV6-1
cdr3_aa: CASSEAGRNTEAFF
cdr3_nt: TGTGCCAGCAGTGAAGCCGGACGGAACACTGAAGCTTTCTTT

j_call: TRBJ2-3
clone_size: .
d_call: .
v_call: TRBV7-9
cdr3_aa: CASSLGGTQTVTQYF
cdr3_nt: TGTGCCAGCAGCTTAGGGGGGACACAGACGGTTACGCAGTATTTT

j_call: TRBJ2-7
clone_size: .
d_call: .
v_call: TRBV19
cdr3_aa: CASSIPGYEQYF
cdr3_nt: TGTGCCAGTAGTATACCAGGCTACGAGCAGTACTTC

j_call: TRBJ1-1
clone_size: .
d_call: .
v_call: TRBV20-1
cdr3_aa: CSARIRLITNTEAFF
cdr3_nt: TGCAGTGCTCGCATCAGACTGATTACGAACACTGAAGCTTTCTTT

j_call: TRBJ2-7
clone_size: .
d_call: .
v_call: TRBV7-3
cdr3_aa: CDSSLGGPSSYEQYF
cdr3_nt: TGTGACAGCAGCTTAGGGGGGCCTAGCTCCTACGAGCAGTACTTC

j_call: TRBJ2-1
clone_size: many
d_call: .
v_call: TRBV7-2
cdr3_aa: CASSSGLESSYNEQFF
cdr3_nt: TGTGCCAGCAGCTCCGGACTGGAGAGCTCCTACAATGAGCAGTTCTTC

j_call: TRBJ2-2
clone_size: few
d_call: .
v_call: TRBV5-5
cdr3_aa: CASSLVLGGNGELFF
cdr3_nt: TGTGCCAGCAGCTTGGTCCTCGGGGGCAACGGGGAGCTGTTTTTT

j_call: TRBJ1-1
clone_size: few
d_call: .
v_call: TRBV4-1
cdr3_aa: CASSQESGYTEAFF
cdr3_nt: TGCGCCAGCAGCCAAGAAAGTGGGTACACTGAAGCTTTCTTT

j_call: TRBJ1-4
clone_size: .
d_call: .
v_call: TRBV5-4
cdr3_aa: CASSFDRNEKLFF
cdr3_nt: TGTGCCAGCAGCTTTGACAGAAATGAAAAACTGTTTTTT

j_call: TRBJ2-7
clone_size: .
d_call: .
v_call: TRBV7-4
cdr3_aa: CASSLAGDGGARDEQYF
cdr3_nt: TGTGCCAGCAGCTTAGCAGGTGACGGGGGAGCCCGGGACGAGCAGTACTTC

j_call: TRBJ1-2
clone_size: few
d_call: TRBD1
v_call: TRBV6-1
cdr3_aa: CASSSTATGNYGYTF
cdr3_nt: TGTGCCAGCAGCTCCACTGCGACAGGGAACTATGGCTACACCTTC

j_call: TRBJ1-4
clone_size: .
d_call: .
v_call: TRBV6-5
cdr3_aa: CASSHGGLDEKLFF
cdr3_nt: TGTGCCAGCAGTCACGGGGGGTTAGACGAAAAACTGTTTTTT

j_call: TRBJ1-1
clone_size: many
d_call: .
v_call: TRBV7-6
cdr3_aa: CASSLDWWTEAFF
cdr3_nt: TGTGCCAGCAGCTTAGATTGGTGGACTGAAGCTTTCTTT

j_call: TRBJ1-2
clone_size: .
d_call: .
v_call: TRBV7-8
cdr3_aa: CASTENHRNGVGGYTF
cdr3_nt: TGTGCCAGCACCGAAAACCACCGGAACGGAGTCGGTGGCTACACCTTC

j_call: TRBJ2-1
clone_size: .
d_call: TRBD2
v_call: TRBV10-2
cdr3_aa: CASSEKRGGPNEQFF
cdr3_nt: TGCGCCAGCAGTGAGAAGCGGGGGGGCCCCAATGAGCAGTTCTTC

j_call: TRBJ1-2
clone_size: few
d_call: .
v_call: TRBV14
cdr3_aa: CASSQDTRMGGYTF
cdr3_nt: TGTGCCAGCAGCCAAGATACGAGGATGGGTGGCTACACCTTC

j_call: TRBJ2-1
clone_size: many
d_call: TRBD2
v_call: TRBV7-2
cdr3_aa: CASSLTSGGEQFF
cdr3_nt: TGTGCCAGCAGCCTGACTAGCGGGGGTGAGCAGTTCTTC

j_call: TRBJ1-2
clone_size: many
d_call: .
v_call: TRBV7-2
cdr3_aa: CASSLGGRENGYTF
cdr3_nt: TGTGCCAGCAGCTTAGGGGGCAGGGAAAATGGCTACACCTTC

j_call: TRBJ2-2
clone_size: .
d_call: .
v_call: TRBV19
cdr3_aa: CASSMDWNTGELFF
cdr3_nt: TGTGCCAGTAGTATGGACTGGAACACCGGGGAGCTGTTTTTT

j_call: TRBJ1-2
clone_size: .
d_call: TRBD1
v_call: TRBV2
cdr3_aa: CASIQDRGYGYTF
cdr3_nt: TGTGCCAGCATTCAAGACAGGGGTTATGGCTACACCTTC

j_call: TRBJ2-3
clone_size: .
d_call: TRBD2
v_call: TRBV4-1
cdr3_aa: CASSRTAAGGGTDTQYF
cdr3_nt: TGCGCCAGCAGCCGAACCGCCGCGGGGGGGGGGACAGATACGCAGTATTTT

j_call: TRBJ2-3
clone_size: few
d_call: .
v_call: TRBV11-2
cdr3_aa: CASTPRGDTQYF
cdr3_nt: TGTGCCAGCACCCCACGGGGAGATACGCAGTATTTT

j_call: TRBJ2-1
clone_size: few
d_call: TRBD1
v_call: TRBV7-6
cdr3_aa: CASSFMDRGADEQFF
cdr3_nt: TGTGCCAGCAGCTTTATGGACAGGGGTGCGGATGAGCAGTTCTTC

j_call: TRBJ2-7
clone_size: .
d_call: .
v_call: TRBV10-3
cdr3_aa: CAIMLTGPPYEQYF
cdr3_nt: TGTGCCATCATGCTGACAGGACCACCCTACGAGCAGTACTTC

j_call: TRBJ1-5
clone_size: many
d_call: .
v_call: TRBV11-2
cdr3_aa: CASSAGNQPQHF
cdr3_nt: TGTGCCAGCAGCGCAGGGAATCAGCCCCAGCATTTT

j_call: TRBJ1-1
clone_size: few
d_call: TRBD1
v_call: TRBV25-1
cdr3_aa: CASSMTGGAETEAFF
cdr3_nt: TGTGCCAGCAGCATGACAGGGGGCGCGGAAACTGAAGCTTTCTTT

j_call: TRBJ2-1
clone_size: few
d_call: .
v_call: TRBV12-3/TRBV12-4
cdr3_aa: CASVLRNEQFF
cdr3_nt: TGTGCCAGCGTTTTGAGAAATGAGCAGTTCTTC

j_call: TRBJ2-7
clone_size: .
d_call: TRBD1
v_call: TRBV19
cdr3_aa: CASKIGGQAGEQYF
cdr3_nt: TGTGCCAGTAAAATCGGGGGACAGGCTGGAGAGCAGTACTTC

j_call: TRBJ2-5
clone_size: .
d_call: .
v_call: TRBV2
cdr3_aa: CASSASAGPETQYF
cdr3_nt: TGTGCCAGCAGCGCGAGCGCAGGGCCAGAGACCCAGTACTTC

j_call: TRBJ2-2
clone_size: few
d_call: .
v_call: TRBV6-1
cdr3_aa: CASSSDGGPRTGELFF
cdr3_nt: TGTGCCAGCAGTTCGGACGGGGGCCCCAGGACCGGGGAGCTGTTTTTT

j_call: TRBJ1-5
clone_size: few
d_call: .
v_call: TRBV18
cdr3_aa: CASSEVGRPQHF
cdr3_nt: TGTGCCAGCTCGGAGGTGGGTCGGCCCCAGCATTTT

j_call: TRBJ2-2
clone_size: .
d_call: TRBD1
v_call: TRBV2
cdr3_aa: CASSSRAGQGGGELFF
cdr3_nt: TGTGCCAGCAGTTCAAGGGCGGGACAGGGTGGCGGGGAGCTGTTTTTT

j_call: TRBJ2-2
clone_size: once
d_call: TRBD2
v_call: TRBV25-1
cdr3_aa: CASIAGTGELFF
cdr3_nt: TGTGCCAGCATAGCGGGTACCGGGGAGCTGTTTTTT

j_call: TRBJ2-3
clone_size: .
d_call: .
v_call: TRBV6-1
cdr3_aa: CASSVLRTDTQYF
cdr3_nt: TGTGCCAGCAGTGTCCTACGCACAGATACGCAGTATTTT

j_call: TRBJ1-1
clone_size: .
d_call: .
v_call: TRBV5-5
cdr3_aa: CASRFTGRTEAFF
cdr3_nt: TGTGCCAGCCGCTTTACAGGGAGGACTGAAGCTTTCTTT

j_call: TRBJ2-7
clone_size: .
d_call: .
v_call: TRBV4-1
cdr3_aa: CASSQGRLPGYEQYF
cdr3_nt: TGCGCCAGCAGCCAAGGCAGGCTTCCTGGCTACGAGCAGTACTTC

j_call: TRBJ2-7
clone_size: .
d_call: .
v_call: TRBV19
cdr3_aa: CASSIRDASYEQYF
cdr3_nt: TGTGCCAGTAGTATACGGGACGCATCCTACGAGCAGTACTTC

j_call: TRBJ2-5
clone_size: few
d_call: .
v_call: TRBV18
cdr3_aa: CASSPRISQETQYF
cdr3_nt: TGTGCCAGCTCACCACGTATCAGCCAAGAGACCCAGTACTTC

j_call: TRBJ2-5
clone_size: .
d_call: TRBD2
v_call: TRBV20-1
cdr3_aa: CSARDGGTSEETQYF
cdr3_nt: TGCAGTGCTAGAGATGGTGGGACTAGCGAAGAGACCCAGTACTTC

j_call: TRBJ2-1
clone_size: few
d_call: TRBD2
v_call: TRBV6-6
cdr3_aa: CASCLGLAGDNEQFF
cdr3_nt: TGTGCCAGCTGCCTTGGACTAGCGGGGGACAATGAGCAGTTCTTC

j_call: TRBJ2-3
clone_size: .
d_call: .
v_call: TRBV6-6
cdr3_aa: CASSYESVYTQYF
cdr3_nt: TGTGCCAGCAGTTACGAGAGTGTATATACGCAGTATTTT

j_call: TRBJ2-3
clone_size: .
d_call: .
v_call: TRBV6-2/TRBV6-3
cdr3_aa: CASSYSTLVRVGTDTQYF
cdr3_nt: TGTGCCAGCAGTTACTCGACCCTAGTTCGGGTTGGAACAGATACGCAGTATTTT

j_call: TRBJ1-2
clone_size: .
d_call: .
v_call: TRBV7-9
cdr3_aa: CASSLDVGQPNYGYTF
cdr3_nt: TGTGCCAGCAGCTTAGATGTCGGACAGCCTAACTATGGCTACACCTTC